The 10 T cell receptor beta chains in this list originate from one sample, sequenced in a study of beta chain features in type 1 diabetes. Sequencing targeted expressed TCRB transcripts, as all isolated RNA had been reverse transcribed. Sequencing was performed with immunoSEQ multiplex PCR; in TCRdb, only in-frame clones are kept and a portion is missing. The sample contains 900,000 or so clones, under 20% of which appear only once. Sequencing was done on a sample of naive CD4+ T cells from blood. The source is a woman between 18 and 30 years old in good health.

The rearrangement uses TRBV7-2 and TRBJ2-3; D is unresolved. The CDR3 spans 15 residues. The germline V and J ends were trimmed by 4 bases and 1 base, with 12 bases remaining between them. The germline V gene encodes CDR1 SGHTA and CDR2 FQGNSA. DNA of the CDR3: TGTGCCAGCAGCTCAGACTCTTATCGCACAGATACGCAGTATTTT. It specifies CASSSDSYRTDTQYF.

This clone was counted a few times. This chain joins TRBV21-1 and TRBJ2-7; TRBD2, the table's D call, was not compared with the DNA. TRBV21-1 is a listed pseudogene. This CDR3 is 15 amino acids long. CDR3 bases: TGTGCCAGCACCGCCCGCGGCCGGGAGGACTACGAGCAGTACTTC. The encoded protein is CASTARGREDYEQYF.

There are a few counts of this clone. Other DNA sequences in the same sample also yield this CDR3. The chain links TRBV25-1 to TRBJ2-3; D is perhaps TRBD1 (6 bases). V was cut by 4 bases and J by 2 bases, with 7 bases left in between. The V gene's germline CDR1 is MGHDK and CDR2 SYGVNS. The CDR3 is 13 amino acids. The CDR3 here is CASSGTVTDTQYF. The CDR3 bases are TGTGCCAGCAGTGGGACAGTCACAGATACGCAGTATTTT. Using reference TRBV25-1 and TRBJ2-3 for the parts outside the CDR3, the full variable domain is EADIYQTPRYLVIGTGKKITLECSQTMGHDKMYWYQQDPGMELHLIHYSYGVNSTEKGDLSSESTVSRIRTEHFPLTLESARPSHTSQYLCASSGTVTDTQYFGPGTRLTVL.

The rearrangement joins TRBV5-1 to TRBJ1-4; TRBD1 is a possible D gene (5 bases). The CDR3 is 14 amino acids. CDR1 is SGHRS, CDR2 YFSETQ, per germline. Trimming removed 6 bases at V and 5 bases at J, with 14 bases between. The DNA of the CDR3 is TGCGCCAGCACCTCAGGGTCGGTGAATGAAAAACTGTTTTTT. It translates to CASTSGSVNEKLFF.

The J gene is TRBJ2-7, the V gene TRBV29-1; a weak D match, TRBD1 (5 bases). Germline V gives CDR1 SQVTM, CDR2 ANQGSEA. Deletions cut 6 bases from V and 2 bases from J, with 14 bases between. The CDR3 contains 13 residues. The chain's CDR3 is CSVHGQGTYEQYF. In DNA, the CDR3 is TGCAGCGTCCACGGACAAGGGACCTACGAGCAGTACTTC.

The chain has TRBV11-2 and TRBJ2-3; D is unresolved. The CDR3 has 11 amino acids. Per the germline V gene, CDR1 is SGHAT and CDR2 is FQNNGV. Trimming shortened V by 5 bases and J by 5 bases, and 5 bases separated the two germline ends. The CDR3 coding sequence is TGTGCCAGCAGCCATATAGATACGCAGTATTTT. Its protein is CASSHIDTQYF.

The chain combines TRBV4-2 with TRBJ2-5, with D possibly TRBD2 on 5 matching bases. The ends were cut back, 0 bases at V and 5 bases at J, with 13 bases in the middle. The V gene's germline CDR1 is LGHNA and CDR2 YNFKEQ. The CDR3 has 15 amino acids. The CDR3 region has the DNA TGTGCCAGCAGCCAAGAGGGAACTAGACGGGAGACCCAGTACTTC. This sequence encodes CASSQEGTRRETQYF.

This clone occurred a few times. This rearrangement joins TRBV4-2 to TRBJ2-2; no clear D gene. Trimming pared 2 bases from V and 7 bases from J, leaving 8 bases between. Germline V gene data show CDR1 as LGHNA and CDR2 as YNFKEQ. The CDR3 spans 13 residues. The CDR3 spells CASSQSLRGELFF. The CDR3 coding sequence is TGTGCCAGCAGCCAATCGCTCCGCGGGGAGCTGTTTTTT.

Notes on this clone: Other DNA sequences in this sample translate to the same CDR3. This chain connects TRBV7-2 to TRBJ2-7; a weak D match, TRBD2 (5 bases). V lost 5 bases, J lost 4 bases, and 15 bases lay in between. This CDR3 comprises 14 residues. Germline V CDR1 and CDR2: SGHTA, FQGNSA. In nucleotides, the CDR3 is TGTGCCAGCAGCCCCGCCGGAGGAGGATACGAGCAGTACTTC. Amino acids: CASSPAGGGYEQYF.

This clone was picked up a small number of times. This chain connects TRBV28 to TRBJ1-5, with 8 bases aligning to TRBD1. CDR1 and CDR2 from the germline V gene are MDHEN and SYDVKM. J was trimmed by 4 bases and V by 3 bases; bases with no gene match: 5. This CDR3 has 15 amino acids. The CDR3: CASSFSDRGNQPQHF. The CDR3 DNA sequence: TGTGCCAGCAGTTTCAGTGACAGGGGAAATCAGCCCCAGCATTTT.